This T cell receptor beta chain appears in the sequencing data of a study of tumor and adjacent non-tumor tissue in lung cancer. Findings and caveats of the study: Tumor TCR diversity, when higher, was linked to shorter survival.

RNA was extracted from bulk tissue without any cell sorting. Concerning this clonotype: Its antigen is not known. Sequence at one end of the junction differs from germline and may be a read error.

Germline V gene sequence: CDR1 MNHEY, CDR2 SVGAGI. This CDR3 has 14 amino acids. The library came from three nested PCR rounds adapted from ARM-PCR protocols. TCRdb redid the calling of the multiplex PCR reads with MiXCR, one entry per CDR3 protein. The sample contains over 100,000 distinct CDR3 sequences, roughly 75% of which appear only once. The sample was lung tumor tissue. The chain is built from TRBV6-5 and TRBJ2-7, with TRBD1 matching over 9 bases. This TCR derives from an older woman with non-small cell lung cancer. For the CDR3, the DNA is TGTGCCAGCAGTTGGAGGACAGGGGCCTACGAGCAGTGCTTC. The encoded protein is CASSWRTGAYEQCF.